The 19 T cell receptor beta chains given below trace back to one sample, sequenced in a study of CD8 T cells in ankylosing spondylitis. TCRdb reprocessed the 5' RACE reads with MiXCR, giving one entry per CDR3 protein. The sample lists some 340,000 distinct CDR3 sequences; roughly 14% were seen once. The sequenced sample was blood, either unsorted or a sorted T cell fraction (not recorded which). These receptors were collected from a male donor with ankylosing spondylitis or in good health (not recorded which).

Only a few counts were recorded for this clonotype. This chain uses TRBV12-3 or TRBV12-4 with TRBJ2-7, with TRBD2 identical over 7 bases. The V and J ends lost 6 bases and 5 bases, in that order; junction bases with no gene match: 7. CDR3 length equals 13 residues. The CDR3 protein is CASSGGSWNEQYF. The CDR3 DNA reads TGTGCCAGCAGCGGCGGGAGCTGGAACGAGCAGTACTTC.

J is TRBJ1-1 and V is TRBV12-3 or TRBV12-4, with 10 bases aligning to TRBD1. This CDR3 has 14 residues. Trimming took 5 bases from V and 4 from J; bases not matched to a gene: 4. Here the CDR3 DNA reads TGTGCCAGCAGTACCCGGGACAGGGGCACTGAAGCTTTCTTT. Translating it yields CASSTRDRGTEAFF.

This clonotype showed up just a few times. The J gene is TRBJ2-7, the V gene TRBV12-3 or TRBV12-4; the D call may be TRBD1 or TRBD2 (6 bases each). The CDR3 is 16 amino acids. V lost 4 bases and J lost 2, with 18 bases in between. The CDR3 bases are TGTGCCAGCAGTTCAAAAGGGGGGTTAGGAGCCTACGAGCAGTACTTC. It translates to CASSSKGGLGAYEQYF.

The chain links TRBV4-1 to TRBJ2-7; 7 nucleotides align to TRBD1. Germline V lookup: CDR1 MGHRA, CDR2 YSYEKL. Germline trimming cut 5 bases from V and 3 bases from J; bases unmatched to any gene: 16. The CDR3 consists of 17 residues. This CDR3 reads CASSIAGTAGANYEQYF. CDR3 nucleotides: TGCGCCAGCAGCATTGCCGGGACAGCCGGGGCCAACTACGAGCAGTACTTC.

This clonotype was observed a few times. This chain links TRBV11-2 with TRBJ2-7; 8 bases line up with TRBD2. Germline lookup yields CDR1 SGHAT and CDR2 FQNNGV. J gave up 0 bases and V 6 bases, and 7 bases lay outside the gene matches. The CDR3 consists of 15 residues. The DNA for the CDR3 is TGTGCCAGCAGTTTGGCGGGGGGCCGCTCCTACGAGCAGTACTTC. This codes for CASSLAGGRSYEQYF.

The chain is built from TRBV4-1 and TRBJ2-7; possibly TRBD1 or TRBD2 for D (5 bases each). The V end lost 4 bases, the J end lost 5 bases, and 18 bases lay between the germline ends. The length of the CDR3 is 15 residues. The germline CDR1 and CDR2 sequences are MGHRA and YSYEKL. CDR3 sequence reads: CASSPPEGRRDEQYF. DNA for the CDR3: TGCGCCAGCAGCCCCCCCGAGGGGCGTCGAGACGAGCAGTACTTC.

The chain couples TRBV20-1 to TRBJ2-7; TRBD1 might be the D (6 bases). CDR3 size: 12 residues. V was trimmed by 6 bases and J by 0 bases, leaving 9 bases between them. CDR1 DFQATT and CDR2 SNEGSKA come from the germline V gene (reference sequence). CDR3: CSAVGASYEQYF. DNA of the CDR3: TGCAGTGCCGTGGGGGCCTCCTACGAGCAGTACTTC.

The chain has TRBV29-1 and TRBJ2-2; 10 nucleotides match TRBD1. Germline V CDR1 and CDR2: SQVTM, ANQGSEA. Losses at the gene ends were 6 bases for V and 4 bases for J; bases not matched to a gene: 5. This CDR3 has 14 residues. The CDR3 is CSVPGQGVTGELFF. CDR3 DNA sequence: TGCAGCGTCCCTGGACAGGGGGTCACCGGGGAGCTGTTTTTT.

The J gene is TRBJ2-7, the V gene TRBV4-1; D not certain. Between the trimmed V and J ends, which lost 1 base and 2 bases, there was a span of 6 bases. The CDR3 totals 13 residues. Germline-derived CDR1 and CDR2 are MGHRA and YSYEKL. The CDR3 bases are TGCGCCAGCAGCCAAGGGGTCCCCTACGAGCAGTACTTC. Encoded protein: CASSQGVPYEQYF.

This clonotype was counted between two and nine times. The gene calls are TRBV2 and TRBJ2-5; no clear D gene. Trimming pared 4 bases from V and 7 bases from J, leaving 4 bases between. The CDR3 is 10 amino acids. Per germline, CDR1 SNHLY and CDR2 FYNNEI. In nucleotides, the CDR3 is TGTGCCAGCAGTGTGGGGACCCAGTACTTC. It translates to CASSVGTQYF.

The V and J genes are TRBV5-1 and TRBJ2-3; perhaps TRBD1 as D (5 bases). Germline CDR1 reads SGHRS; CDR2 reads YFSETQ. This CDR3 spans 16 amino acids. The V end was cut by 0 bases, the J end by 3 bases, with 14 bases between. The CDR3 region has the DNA TGCGCCAGCAGCTTGGCCGGGTTTAGGGGAACAGATACGCAGTATTTT. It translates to CASSLAGFRGTDTQYF.

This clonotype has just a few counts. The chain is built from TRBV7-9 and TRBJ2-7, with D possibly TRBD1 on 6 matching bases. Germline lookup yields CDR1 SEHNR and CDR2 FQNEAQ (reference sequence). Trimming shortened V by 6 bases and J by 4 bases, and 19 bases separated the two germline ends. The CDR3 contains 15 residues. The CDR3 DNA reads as TGTGCCAGCAGGCCTATCTCTGACAGGAAATACGAGCAGTACTTC. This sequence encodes CASRPISDRKYEQYF. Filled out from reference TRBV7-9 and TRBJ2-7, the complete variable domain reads DTGVSQNPRHKITKRGQNVTFRCDPISEHNRLYWYRQTLGQGPEFLTYFQNEAQLEKSRLLSDRFSAERPKGSFSTLEIQRTEQGDSAMYLCASRPISDRKYEQYFGPGTRLTVT.

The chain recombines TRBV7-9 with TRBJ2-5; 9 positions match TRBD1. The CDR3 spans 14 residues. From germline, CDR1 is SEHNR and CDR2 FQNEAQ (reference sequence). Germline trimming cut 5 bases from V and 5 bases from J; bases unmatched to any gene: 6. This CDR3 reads CASSLRQGEETQYF. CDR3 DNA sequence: TGTGCCAGCAGCCTAAGACAGGGGGAGGAGACCCAGTACTTC.

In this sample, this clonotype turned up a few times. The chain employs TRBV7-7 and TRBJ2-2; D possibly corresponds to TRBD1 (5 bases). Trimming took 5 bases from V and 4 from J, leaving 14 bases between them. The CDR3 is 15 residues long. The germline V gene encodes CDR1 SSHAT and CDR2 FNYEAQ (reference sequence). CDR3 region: CASSLLGQGTGELFF. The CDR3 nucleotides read TGTGCCAGCAGCCTTCTCGGGCAGGGCACCGGGGAGCTGTTTTTT.

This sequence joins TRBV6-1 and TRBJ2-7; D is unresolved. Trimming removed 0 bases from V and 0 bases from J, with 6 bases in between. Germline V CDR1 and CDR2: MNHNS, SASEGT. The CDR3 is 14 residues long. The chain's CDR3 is CASSEASASYEQYF. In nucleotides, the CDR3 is TGTGCCAGCAGTGAAGCGAGCGCCTCCTACGAGCAGTACTTC.

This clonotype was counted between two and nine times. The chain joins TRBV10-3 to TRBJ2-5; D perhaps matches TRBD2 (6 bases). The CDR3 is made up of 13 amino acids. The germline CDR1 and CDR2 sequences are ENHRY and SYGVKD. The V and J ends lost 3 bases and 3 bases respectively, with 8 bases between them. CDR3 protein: CAISETGEETQYF. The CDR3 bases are TGTGCCATCAGTGAAACGGGAGAAGAGACCCAGTACTTC.

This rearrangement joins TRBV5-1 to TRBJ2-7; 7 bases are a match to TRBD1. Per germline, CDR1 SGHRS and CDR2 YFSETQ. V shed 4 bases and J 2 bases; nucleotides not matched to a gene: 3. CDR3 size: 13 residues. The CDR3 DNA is TGCGCCAGCAGCACAACAGGGGCCTACGAGCAGTACTTC. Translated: CASSTTGAYEQYF.

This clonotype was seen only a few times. The CDR3 region is CASSLAPRYGYTF. CDR3 sequence (DNA): TGTGCCAGCAGCTTGGCCCCCCGCTATGGCTACACCTTC. The chain joins TRBV5-6 to TRBJ1-2; D is ambiguous. From germline, CDR1 is SGHDT and CDR2 YYEEEE. Trimming shortened V by 0 bases and J by 4 bases, and 7 bases separated the two germline ends. CDR3 size: 13 residues.

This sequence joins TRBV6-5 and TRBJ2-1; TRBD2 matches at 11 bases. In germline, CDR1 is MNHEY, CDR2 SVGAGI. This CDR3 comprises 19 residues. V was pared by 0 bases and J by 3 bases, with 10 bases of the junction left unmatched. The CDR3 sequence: CASSYSPPVAGGYYNEQFF. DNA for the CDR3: TGTGCCAGCAGTTACTCCCCTCCTGTAGCGGGGGGGTACTACAATGAGCAGTTCTTC.